The clone carrying this TCR beta chain was observed a few times. Its antigen is unknown. This specimen belongs to a study of cytomegalovirus exposure and HLA in healthy donors. The PCR had 60 Vbeta and 13 Jbeta primers. Only in-frame clones appear in the TCRdb table, and some are missing; sequencing was by immunoSEQ multiplex PCR. The sample includes 130,000 or so clones, roughly 84% of them seen just once. Findings of the study overall: Later analysis revealed greater clonal expansion in HLA-associated TCR beta chains than in equally common others. Previous analysis showed most TCR beta V segments were productive about 87% or about 30% of the time. A later analysis reported that several of the most significant clusters appeared to be linked to common viral pathogens, among them Epstein-Barr virus. Across donors, most TCRs were seen rarely, yet some public ones were widespread.

CDR3 size: 15 residues. Germline V CDR1 and CDR2: LNHDA, SQIVND (reference sequence). Trimming left V 9 bases short and J 0 bases short, with 17 bases between. This sequence originates from a woman between 18 and 29 years old in good health and CMV-seropositive. What was sequenced was PBMCs. The V and J genes are TRBV19 and TRBJ1-2, with D perhaps matching TRBD1 (5 bases). Written as DNA, the CDR3 is TGTGCCAGGGCTACGTGCGGGGGAACTAACTATGGCTACACCTTC. Protein product: CARATCGGTNYGYTF.